This TCR beta chain is from a study of cytomegalovirus exposure and HLA in healthy donors. Missing from this donor's record is the CMV serostatus. Amplification used 60 Vbeta primers and 13 Jbeta primers. TCRdb keeps only in-frame clones here, not all; method: immunoSEQ multiplex PCR. The data show about 94,000 clones, 81% seen once. The CDR3 has 18 residues. Germline lookup yields CDR1 LNHNV and CDR2 YYDKDF (reference sequence). The J gene is TRBJ2-5, the V gene TRBV15, with D possibly matching TRBD2 (5 bases). The end of the DNA aligns better with TRBJ2-7, so the J call may be wrong. This sequence originates from a human donor in good health. Sequenced input: PBMCs. Here the CDR3 DNA reads TGTGCCACCAGCAGAGATATCAAGCGGAGAGATAACTCCTACGAGCAGTACTTC. Its protein is CATSRDIKRRDNSYEQYF.